This TCR beta chain was observed in a study of shared clonotypes between healthy human individuals. Terminally differentiated effector memory CD45RA+ cells were excluded by CCR7 positive selection of CD45RO-negative cells. All donors were Caucasian adults living in Nashville, Tennessee. CDR3 length equals 14 residues. Germline V gene data show CDR1 as MDHEN and CDR2 as SYDVKM. Trimming removed 8 bases at V and 2 bases at J, with 13 bases between. Clones were sequenced by immunoSEQ multiplex PCR, and TCRdb holds only the in-frame ones, with some missing. This table holds about 2.2 million clones, 90% to 95% found once. Study results and limitations: A few donors shared 4.5% to 6.5% of their naive CD4 clonotypes. Generally, naive subsets (rather than memory subsets) showed larger estimated richness.

This clone appeared a single time. The antigen is undetermined. The receptor was isolated from a man younger than 30 in good health. Some clones in this sample may be carry-over from other donors' samples. The sequenced sample was naive CD8+ T cells from PBMCs. This sequence joins TRBV28 and TRBJ2-1; maybe TRBD2 (6 bases). CDR3 residues: CASGATGAYNEQFF. The DNA for the CDR3 is TGTGCCAGCGGCGCGACGGGGGCCTACAATGAGCAGTTCTTC.